What follows are 18 T cell receptor beta chains derived from one specimen sequenced in a study of STAT3 mutations in large granular lymphocyte leukemia (dated by TCRdb to the late 2010s). Overall results and qualifications from the work: At least one immunodominant TCRbeta clonotype was present in every T-LGLL patient, and multiple immunodominant subclonotypes appeared in about half of the T-LGLL patients.

The library was prepared using the immunoSEQ multiplex PCR assay. Here the immuneACCESS table is served through TCRdb, limited to in-frame sequences with V and J called. Missing clones are a known gap in these copies; in checked studies unresolved V genes cover under half, and the rest lacks a known reason. This sample lists 3,000 to 4,500 clones; roughly 43% were detected once. The top ten clones comprise around 84% of the sample. These TCRs' antigens remain unknown. The source material was peripheral blood mononuclear cells. The receptor source for this set is a man in his sixties with T-cell large granular lymphocyte leukemia. Some clones in this sample may be carry-over from other donors' samples. The age is the age at diagnosis.

This chain connects TRBV7-9 to TRBJ1-2; no clear D gene. Between the trimmed V and J ends, which lost 2 bases and 0 bases, there was a span of 7 bases. The V gene's germline CDR1 is SEHNR and CDR2 FQNEAQ (reference sequence). CDR3 length: 14 amino acids. The CDR3 sequence: CASSLSTSNYGYTF. Written as DNA, the CDR3 is TGTGCCAGCAGCTTAAGCACCTCTAACTATGGCTACACCTTC.

In its sample, this clone is medium-sized. The chain carries TRBV10-3 and TRBJ2-5; D remains unclear. The CDR3 extends over 15 amino acids. Trimming took off 0 bases at V and 3 bases at J, with 11 bases between the two ends. Germline assignment: CDR1 ENHRY and CDR2 SYGVKD. DNA of the CDR3: TGTGCCATCAGTGAGTCTCGGCTCTACGAAGAGACCCAGTACTTC. It is translated as CAISESRLYEETQYF.

This clone was counted between two and nine times. The chain joins TRBV5-4 to TRBJ1-2; D possibly corresponds to TRBD1 (6 bases). Germline V gene sequence: CDR1 SGHNT, CDR2 YYREEE (reference sequence). Trimming shortened V by 4 bases and J by 6 bases, and 13 bases separated the two germline ends. CDR3 length: 13 amino acids. The chain's CDR3 is CASSLSHRDGYTF. The CDR3 DNA is TGTGCCAGCAGCCTGAGCCACAGGGATGGCTACACCTTC. Drawing the rest from reference TRBV5-4 and TRBJ1-2, the complete variable domain is ETGVTQSPTHLIKTRGQQVTLRCSSQSGHNTVSWYQQALGQGPQFIFQYYREEENGRGNFPPRFSGLQFPNYSSELNVNALELDDSALYLCASSLSHRDGYTFGSGTRLTVV.

The chain has TRBV5-1 and TRBJ1-1; 7 bases agree with TRBD1. The CDR3 runs to 14 residues. From germline, CDR1 is SGHRS and CDR2 YFSETQ. V lost 4 bases and J lost 1; bases outside the gene matches: 4. The chain's CDR3 is CASSTGEGNTEAFF. DNA of the CDR3: TGCGCCAGCAGCACAGGGGAGGGGAACACTGAAGCTTTCTTT.

This clone has only a few counts. The chain combines TRBV18 with TRBJ2-1; D remains unclear. The length of the CDR3 is 13 residues. CDR1 and CDR2 (germline): KGHSH, LQKENI. Trimming removed 3 bases at V and 11 bases at J, with 14 bases between. CDR3 sequence reads: CASSPLDVRQQFF. The CDR3 DNA sequence: TGTGCCAGCTCACCCCTGGATGTGAGGCAGCAGTTCTTC.

V and J are TRBV2 and TRBJ1-5; D is unresolved. CDR1 and CDR2 from the germline V gene are SNHLY and FYNNEI. The CDR3 has 13 amino acids. Trimming removed 10 bases from V and 0 bases from J, with 10 bases in between. CDR3 sequence: CATASDSNQPQHF. The CDR3 nucleotides are TGTGCCACCGCCTCGGATAGCAATCAGCCCCAGCATTTT.

V and J are TRBV30 and TRBJ1-4; D unclear. The CDR3 is 13 residues long. Trimming took 1 base from V and 8 from J, leaving 11 bases between them. Germline assignment: CDR1 GTSNPN and CDR2 SVGIG (reference sequence). CDR3 region: CAWSALPGEKLFF. CDR3 DNA sequence: TGTGCCTGGAGTGCCCTACCGGGGGAAAAACTGTTTTTT.

This clone turned up a few times. This CDR3 is CASSEALDNIQYF. DNA of the CDR3: TGTGCCAGCAGTGAAGCCCTGGACAACATTCAGTACTTC. The chain has TRBV2 and TRBJ2-4; D not certain. Trimming removed 0 bases at V and 7 bases at J, with 7 bases between. CDR3 length: 13 residues. Germline V gives CDR1 SNHLY, CDR2 FYNNEI. Using reference TRBV2 and TRBJ2-4 for the parts outside the CDR3, the full variable domain is EPEVTQTPSHQVTQMGQEVILRCVPISNHLYFYWYRQILGQKVEFLVSFYNNEISEKSEIFDDQFSVERPDGSNFTLKIRSTKLEDSAMYFCASSEALDNIQYFGAGTRLSVL.

The chain has TRBV30 and TRBJ1-5; D is unresolved. Trimming left V 0 bases short and J 3 bases short, with 6 bases between. From germline, CDR1 is GTSNPN and CDR2 SVGIG (reference sequence). The CDR3 runs to 13 residues. Here the CDR3 DNA reads TGTGCCTGGAGTGTACAGCTCAATCAGCCCCAGCATTTT. It translates to CAWSVQLNQPQHF.

This rearrangement joins TRBV6-5 to TRBJ2-5; 7 bases match TRBD1. This CDR3 has 13 amino acids. Losses at the gene ends were 2 bases for V and 5 bases for J; bases not matched to a gene: 2. The germline CDR1 and CDR2 sequences are MNHEY and SVGAGI. As DNA, the CDR3 is TGTGCCAGCAGTTACCGCAGGGGGGAGACCCAGTACTTC. Translating it yields CASSYRRGETQYF.

The chain links TRBV5-6 to TRBJ2-7, with D hard to call. This CDR3 is 8 amino acids long. Trimming left V 5 bases short and J 9 bases short, with 3 bases between. The V gene's germline CDR1 is SGHDT and CDR2 YYEEEE. The CDR3 DNA sequence: TGTGCCAGCAGGGGGCAGTACGTC. It encodes CASRGQYV.

J is TRBJ2-7 and V is TRBV5-1; D ambiguous. Germline CDR1 SGHRS, CDR2 YFSETQ. V gave up 5 bases and J gave up 1 base, with 4 bases separating them. The length of the CDR3 is 11 residues. For the CDR3, the DNA is TGCGCCAGCAGGACATCCTACGAGCAGTACGTC. Amino acids: CASRTSYEQYV.

This clone was detected a few times. One junction end does not reproduce the germline sequence, and a read error may be involved. The V call is TRBV6-1, the J call TRBJ2-7, with D hard to call. Per germline, CDR1 MNHNS and CDR2 SASEGT. The CDR3 consists of 10 residues. CDR3 residues: CASSDTYTEF. DNA for the CDR3: TGTGCCAGCAGTGATACCTACACAGAGTTC.

This clone occurred a few times. The rearrangement uses TRBV20-1 and TRBJ2-3; D possibly corresponds to TRBD1 (5 bases). The CDR3 has 11 amino acids. With 6 bases removed from V and 4 bases from J, the gap between germline ends came to 8 bases. Germline CDR1 DFQATT, CDR2 SNEGSKA (reference sequence). In DNA form, the CDR3 reads TGCAGTGCGAGACAGCCAGATACGCAGTATTTT. Translation: CSARQPDTQYF.

The chain is built from TRBV25-1 and TRBJ2-5, with D possibly matching TRBD2 (6 bases). There are 13 residues in the CDR3. V gave up 2 bases and J gave up 9 bases, with 13 bases separating them. The V gene's germline CDR1 is MGHDK and CDR2 SYGVNS. CDR3 protein: CASSELGGRAQYF. The DNA of the CDR3 is TGTGCCAGCAGTGAACTGGGGGGTCGTGCCCAGTACTTC. Together with reference TRBV25-1 and TRBJ2-5, the CDR3 gives the full variable domain: EADIYQTPRYLVIGTGKKITLECSQTMGHDKMYWYQQDPGMELHLIHYSYGVNSTEKGDLSSESTVSRIRTEHFPLTLESARPSHTSQYLCASSELGGRAQYFGPGTRLLVL.

The chain has TRBV12-5 and TRBJ2-5; D remains ambiguous. CDR1 is LGHNT, CDR2 FRNRAP, per germline. V dropped 5 bases and J dropped 5 bases, with 3 bases sitting between them. This CDR3 contains 10 residues. CDR3 nucleotide sequence: TGTGCTAGTGGTCTTGAGACCCAGTACTTC. Translation: CASGLETQYF.

This clone was counted a few times. V gene TRBV7-9 combines with J gene TRBJ2-7; tentatively, D is TRBD1 (5 bases). V was shortened by 2 bases and J by 2 bases, with 13 bases between the two germline ends. The CDR3 is made up of 15 amino acids. The germline V gene encodes CDR1 SEHNR and CDR2 FQNEAQ (reference sequence). As DNA, the CDR3 is TGTGCCAGCAGCTTAAGTACAGGTTCTACCTACGAGCAGTACTTC. Translating it yields CASSLSTGSTYEQYF.

The genes are TRBV5-1 and TRBJ1-2; TRBD1 aligns across 9 bases. Unmatched junction bases numbered 8, after V lost 2 bases and J lost 6 bases. CDR3 size: 15 residues. Germline V lookup: CDR1 SGHRS, CDR2 YFSETQ. DNA for the CDR3: TGCGCCAGCAGCTTAAGAACAGGGGGCGAAGATGGCTACACCTTC. This codes for CASSLRTGGEDGYTF.